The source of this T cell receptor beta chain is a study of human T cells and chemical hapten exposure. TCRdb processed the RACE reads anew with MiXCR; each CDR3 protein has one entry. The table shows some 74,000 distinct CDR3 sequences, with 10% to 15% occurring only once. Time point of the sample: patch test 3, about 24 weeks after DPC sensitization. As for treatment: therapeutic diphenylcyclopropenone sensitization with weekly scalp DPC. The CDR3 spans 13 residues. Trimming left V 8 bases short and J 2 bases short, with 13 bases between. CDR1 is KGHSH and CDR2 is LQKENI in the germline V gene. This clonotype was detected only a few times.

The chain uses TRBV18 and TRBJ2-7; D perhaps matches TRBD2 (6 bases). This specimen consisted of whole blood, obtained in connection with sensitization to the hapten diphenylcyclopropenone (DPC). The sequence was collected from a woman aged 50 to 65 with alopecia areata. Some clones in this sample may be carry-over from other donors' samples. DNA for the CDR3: TGTGCCAGCCACTGGGACTCCACCTACGAGCAGTACTTC. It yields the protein CASHWDSTYEQYF.